The present T cell receptor beta chain was sequenced within a study of vaccination effects on CD4 cells after COVID-19. Findings of the study overall: Marked contraction was observed in infection-induced and vaccine-induced clones late after vaccination.

TCRdb's table, derived via immunoSEQ multiplex PCR, lists solely in-frame clones and lacks some. The table includes around 79,000 clones, 60% to 85% detected once. Sequencing followed a ViraFEST assay step that expanded antigen-specific CD4+ T cells with viral peptide pools. Following culture for more than 9 days, CD4+ T cells were isolated. Nucleocapsid antibody tests were negative, and the vaccine recipients had no prior SARS-CoV-2 infection. Wells containing a few million PBMC each were cultured with 9 to 10 IU/ml IL-2 and about 9.7 ug/ml peptides. Germline V gene lookup returns CDR1 SGHDN and CDR2 FVKESK. Losses at the gene ends were 3 bases for V and 2 bases for J; bases not matched to a gene: 6. The CDR3 sequence is 16 residues long. A single count supports this clone. The antigen is not known.

The receptor was derived from a human donor who received a COVID-19 vaccine. The gene calls are TRBV14 and TRBJ1-3; 8 bases match TRBD1. Sample: CD4+ T cells from PBMCs cultured with SARS-CoV-2 spike peptides, taken before COVID-19 vaccination. The CDR3 loop reads CASSHTSTGAGNTIYF. The CDR3 coding sequence is TGTGCCAGCAGCCACACGTCGACAGGGGCTGGAAACACCATATATTTT. The whole variable domain, filled in from reference TRBV14 and TRBJ1-3, reads EAGVTQFPSHSVIEKGQTVTLRCDPISGHDNLYWYRRVMGKEIKFLLHFVKESKQDESGMPNNRFLAERTGGTYSTLKVQPAELEDSGVYFCASSHTSTGAGNTIYFGEGSWLTVV.